This T cell receptor (beta chain) appears in the sequencing data of a study of OX40 agonist ivuxolimab in advanced cancers. About the research overall: Intravenous ivuxolimab was administered to patients every 2 weeks at 0.01 to 10 mg/kg.

Germline-derived CDR1 and CDR2 are SGDLS and YYNGEE. The CDR3 contains 17 residues. With 4 bases clipped from V and 0 bases from J, the junction kept 9 bases outside the gene matches. Assay used: immunoSEQ multiplex PCR; TCRdb lists only in-frame clones, some missing. The table records some 86,000 clones, 80% to 95% of them present only once. Excluded were patients having autoimmune disease history or systemic immunosuppression. Source: CD4+ or CD8+ T cells sorted from blood, taken in a trial of the OX40 agonist ivuxolimab. V gene TRBV9 combines with J gene TRBJ2-2; 7 bases match TRBD2. The clonotype comes from an adult with an advanced solid tumor such as melanoma, head and neck, liver or kidney cancer. CDR3 DNA sequence: TGTGCCAGCAGCCGACTACCCGCGGGGGCGAACACCGGGGAGCTGTTTTTT. Its protein product is CASSRLPAGANTGELFF.